The 11 T cell receptor beta chains below come from one sample, sequenced in a study of shared clonotypes between healthy human individuals. Generated by immunoSEQ multiplex PCR, the TCRdb table keeps only in-frame clones and is missing some. Altogether fewer than 1.6 million clones are present, around 98.5% being singletons, with the ten largest covering 0.3% to 0.45%. Sequencing was done on a sample of naive CD4+ T cells sorted from blood. The subset denotes: CD45RA+ positively selected. These receptors were taken from a man younger than 40 in good health.

The chain combines TRBV18 with TRBJ2-7; D is perhaps TRBD1 (6 bases). CDR3 length equals 14 residues. V lost 6 bases, J lost 3 bases, and 15 bases lay in between. Germline assignment: CDR1 KGHSH and CDR2 LQKENI. CDR3 in amino acids: CASSLKGVGYEQYF. DNA of the CDR3: TGTGCCAGCTCTTTAAAGGGGGTTGGCTACGAGCAGTACTTC.

A word on this clone: This sample includes further DNA sequences coding for the same CDR3. This chain uses TRBV11-3 with TRBJ2-2; D is unresolved. The CDR3 sequence is 14 residues long. V lost 5 bases and J lost 0, with 7 bases in between. The V gene's germline CDR1 is SGHNT and CDR2 YENEEA. The CDR3 loop is CASSPGPNTGELFF. CDR3 DNA: TGTGCCAGCAGCCCCGGGCCGAACACCGGGGAGCTGTTTTTT.

The chain carries TRBV7-2 and TRBJ2-7; D is unresolved. This CDR3 is built from 12 residues. V lost 2 bases and J lost 3, with 5 bases in between. In germline, CDR1 is SGHTA, CDR2 FQGNSA. DNA for the CDR3: TGTGCCAGCAGCTTATCGCGCTACGAGCAGTACTTC. This sequence encodes CASSLSRYEQYF.

The rearrangement joins TRBV23-1 to TRBJ1-4; unclear D gene. TRBV23-1 is assigned to the ORF class and has an uncertain function. The germline V and J ends were trimmed by 8 bases and 0 bases, with 16 bases remaining between them. The CDR3 is made up of 16 amino acids. The CDR3 DNA is TGCGCCAGCCCCCCCTCGGTCAGTGCAACTAATGAAAAACTGTTTTTT. This gives the protein CASPPSVSATNEKLFF.

V and J are TRBV5-8 and TRBJ2-5; 11 nucleotides align to TRBD2. CDR1 is SGHTS and CDR2 is YDEGEE in the germline V gene. CDR3 length: 17 residues. Trimming at V came to 4 bases and at J to 3 bases, leaving 11 bases not matched to a gene. CDR3: CASSLRETSGKEETQYF. CDR3 nucleotide sequence: TGTGCCAGCAGCCTTAGGGAGACTAGCGGGAAAGAAGAGACCCAGTACTTC.

This sequence joins TRBV4-3 and TRBJ1-1; D uncertain. There are 14 residues in the CDR3. Trimming shortened V by 2 bases and J by 5 bases, and 12 bases separated the two germline ends. The germline V gene encodes CDR1 LGHNA and CDR2 YSLEER. This CDR3 reads CASSQKPGSTEAFF. The CDR3 DNA reads TGCGCCAGCAGCCAAAAACCCGGCTCGACTGAAGCTTTCTTT.

The chain joins TRBV19 to TRBJ2-1; maybe TRBD2 (5 bases). The CDR3 sequence is 13 residues long. The V gene lost 7 bases and the J gene lost 8 bases, with 15 bases spanning the gap. The germline gives CDR1 LNHDA, CDR2 SQIVND (reference sequence). This CDR3 is CASKRTARDEQFF. In nucleotides, the CDR3 is TGTGCCAGTAAGCGGACGGCGCGCGATGAGCAGTTCTTC.

The gene calls are TRBV10-3 and TRBJ2-2; weak D call: TRBD2 (6 bases). This CDR3 is built from 14 residues. V shed 8 bases and J shed 5 bases, with 15 bases lying between them. CDR1 and CDR2 from the germline V gene are ENHRY and SYGVKD. CDR3 sequence reads: CAISTGVGTGELFF. The CDR3 region has the DNA TGTGCCATCTCTACGGGAGTAGGAACCGGGGAGCTGTTTTTT.

The chain recombines TRBV15 with TRBJ2-5; perhaps TRBD2 as D (7 bases). This CDR3 is built from 15 residues. The germline V and J ends were trimmed by 1 base and 5 bases, with 14 bases remaining between them. Germline CDR1 and CDR2: LNHNV and YYDKDF (reference sequence). CDR3 in amino acids: CATSRVVGGLETQYF. As DNA, the CDR3 is TGTGCCACCAGCAGAGTCGTCGGGGGGCTGGAGACCCAGTACTTC. The entire variable domain, with the rest obtained from reference TRBV15 and TRBJ2-5, is as follows: DAMVIQNPRYQVTQFGKPVTLSCSQTLNHNVMYWYQQKSSQAPKLLFHYYDKDFNNEADTPDNFQSRRPNTSFCFLDIRSPGLGDTAMYLCATSRVVGGLETQYFGPGTRLLVL.

The chain combines TRBV10-2 with TRBJ2-7; TRBD2 agrees at 9 bases. Per germline, CDR1 WSHSY and CDR2 SAAADI. The CDR3 covers 14 residues. Trimming cost V 6 bases and J 2 bases; bases outside gene matches: 5. The DNA of the CDR3 is TGCGCCAGCAGGACTAGCGGAAAACCCTACGAGCAGTACTTC. Its translation: CASRTSGKPYEQYF.

CDR3 coding DNA: TGTGCCAGCAGCTCAGGGAGGGCCCCCTACAATGAGCAGTTCTTC. Protein product: CASSSGRAPYNEQFF. The chain combines TRBV11-2 with TRBJ2-1, with 7 bases matching TRBD2. V shed 4 bases and J 2 bases; nucleotides not matched to a gene: 5. The CDR3 extends over 15 amino acids. Per germline, CDR1 SGHAT and CDR2 FQNNGV.